These 13 T cell receptor beta chains were sequenced from one sample in a study of blood T cells in healthy people across ages. Next came a second PCR, run for about 7 to 12 cycles, which used a sample-barcoded 5' primer along with a J-beta primer mix. MiXCR was run by TCRdb on the 5' RACE reads, yielding one entry per CDR3 protein. This table holds 550,000 to 750,000 distinct CDR3 sequences, more than 20% found once. The source material was blood. The receptor source for this set is a man between 65 and 85 years old in good health.

This clonotype was picked up a small number of times. This sequence joins TRBV7-3 and TRBJ1-2; weak D call: TRBD1 (6 bases). The CDR3 is 16 residues long. The V end lost 5 bases, the J end lost 7 bases, and 23 bases lay between the germline ends. Germline CDR1 SGHTA, CDR2 FQGTGA. The CDR3 coding sequence is TGTGCCAGCAGCCCATCCGGGACACCCGGAAGGGGTGGCTACACCTTC. Its translation is CASSPSGTPGRGGYTF.

The CDR3 region has the DNA TGTGCCAGCAGCCAAGGGCTAGCGGGAACCAATGAGCAGTTCTTC. Its protein product is CASSQGLAGTNEQFF. V is TRBV7-9 and J is TRBJ2-1; TRBD2 matches at 9 bases. This CDR3 spans 15 amino acids. From germline, CDR1 is SEHNR and CDR2 FQNEAQ (reference sequence). Trimming took 5 bases from V and 6 from J; bases not matched to a gene: 8.

This clonotype occurred a few times. V usage is TRBV5-1 and J usage is TRBJ2-3; 7 bases are a match to TRBD1. The V gene end was trimmed by 4 bases and the J gene end by 3 bases; junction bases not matched to a gene: 5. The V gene's germline CDR1 is SGHRS and CDR2 YFSETQ. The CDR3 contains 14 residues. CDR3 in amino acids: CASSATGVTDTQYF. The CDR3 coding sequence is TGCGCCAGCAGCGCCACAGGGGTGACAGATACGCAGTATTTT.

This rearrangement joins TRBV10-1 to TRBJ2-5; 12 positions agree with TRBD2. The end of the DNA fits TRBJ2-1 better, so the J call may be wrong. This CDR3 spans 12 amino acids. Germline assignment: CDR1 WNHNN and CDR2 SYGVQD (reference sequence). The CDR3 region is CASSETSGGQFF. CDR3 bases: TGCGCCAGCAGCGAGACTAGCGGGGGCCAGTTCTTC.

The rearrangement links TRBV3-1 to TRBJ1-2, with 10 bases aligning to TRBD1. This CDR3 has 14 amino acids. Germline V gene lookup returns CDR1 LGHDT and CDR2 YNNKEL (reference sequence). The junction had 3 bases not matched to a gene; V was cut back by 2 bases and J by 6 bases. This chain's CDR3 is CASSQSGTGDGYTF. As DNA, the CDR3 is TGTGCCAGCAGCCAATCCGGGACAGGGGATGGCTACACCTTC.

There are a few counts of this clonotype. The chain combines TRBV28 with TRBJ2-2; unclear D gene. This CDR3 region has 14 residues. In germline, CDR1 is MDHEN, CDR2 SYDVKM. V was cut by 1 base and J by 4 bases, with 7 bases left in between. This CDR3 reads CASSLFGVTGELFF. The CDR3 DNA is TGTGCCAGCAGTTTATTTGGGGTCACCGGGGAGCTGTTTTTT.

This clonotype was counted once. This rearrangement joins TRBV18 to TRBJ2-1; maybe TRBD2 (6 bases). Germline assignment: CDR1 KGHSH and CDR2 LQKENI. CDR3 length equals 16 residues. V lost 3 bases and J 0 bases, leaving 12 bases between the germline ends. Written as DNA, the CDR3 is TGTGCCAGCTCACCCAGGGACTCTGGCTCCTACAATGAGCAGTTCTTC. Its translation: CASSPRDSGSYNEQFF.

Points on this clonotype: Possible read error: a much larger clone is one base away. The chain couples TRBV10-3 to TRBJ2-5; no clear D gene. From germline, CDR1 is ENHRY and CDR2 SYGVKD. Trimming cost V 4 bases and J 5 bases, with 5 bases left between them. The CDR3 covers 11 residues. The CDR3 loop reads CAISVGETQYF. CDR3 coding DNA: TGTGCCATCAGTGTGGGGGAGACCCAGTACTTC.

The gene calls are TRBV12-3 or TRBV12-4 and TRBJ2-7, with D perhaps matching TRBD2 (5 bases). This CDR3 contains 14 residues. V lost 2 bases to trimming and J lost 5 bases, with 13 bases between them. This chain's CDR3 is CASSLTGSGDEQYF. The CDR3 nucleotides read TGTGCCAGCAGTTTAACGGGGTCGGGCGACGAGCAGTACTTC.

V and J are TRBV12-3 or TRBV12-4 and TRBJ2-3, with D maybe TRBD2 (5 bases). V lost 7 bases and J lost 4, with 18 bases in between. The length of the CDR3 is 15 residues. Here the CDR3 reads CASTHSRGRADTQYF. CDR3 bases: TGTGCCAGCACCCATTCGAGAGGGAGAGCAGATACGCAGTATTTT.

This chain uses TRBV20-1 with TRBJ2-5; 8 bases line up with TRBD1. There are 13 residues in the CDR3. The V and J ends lost 4 bases and 5 bases, in that order; junction bases with no gene match: 6. Per germline, CDR1 DFQATT and CDR2 SNEGSKA (reference sequence). This chain's CDR3 is CSANDRGIETQYF. The CDR3, as DNA: TGCAGTGCTAACGACAGGGGCATCGAGACCCAGTACTTC.

The chain carries TRBV5-1 and TRBJ2-3, with TRBD2 as a possible D gene (5 bases). Between the trimmed V and J ends, which lost 0 bases and 1 base, there was a span of 15 bases. Germline assignment: CDR1 SGHRS and CDR2 YFSETQ. This CDR3 is 17 amino acids long. CDR3 nucleotides: TGCGCCAGCAGCTTGGCCGGGAAGCTCCTCCGCACAGATACGCAGTATTTT. Amino acids: CASSLAGKLLRTDTQYF.

This clonotype was seen a few times. One junction end does not reproduce the germline sequence, and a read error may be involved. V usage is TRBV4-3 and J usage is TRBJ2-7; D gene ambiguous. The CDR3 has 15 residues. Per germline, CDR1 LGHNA and CDR2 YSLEER. CDR3 residues: CASSQEWGTQRERYF. CDR3 nucleotide sequence: TGCGCCAGCAGCCAAGAATGGGGTACCCAGCGCGAGCGGTACTTC.